A selection of T cell receptor beta chains follows, all from one sample in a study of blood T cell repertoires in COVID-19. Libraries were prepared by immunoSEQ multiplex PCR; TCRdb keeps only in-frame clonotypes and omits some of them. The data hold about 150,000 clones, with 91% observed a single time. The sequenced sample was peripheral blood. These receptors were taken from a man aged 45 to 65 with acute or convalescent COVID-19. Each CDR3 is given with its conserved first and last residue.

v_gene	j_gene	CDR3aa
TRBV18	TRBJ2-3	CASSPLASDTQYF
TRBV28	TRBJ2-5	CASSLSASGQRETQYF
TRBV6-5	TRBJ1-2	CASSYSAGWYGYTF
TRBV10-2	TRBJ1-3	CASLTDSGNTIYF
TRBV9	TRBJ2-3	CASSVERGGSTDTQYF
TRBV6-5	TRBJ2-1	CASKAGAYNEQFF
TRBV19	TRBJ1-2	CASRRIGGWGYTF
TRBV30	TRBJ1-1	CAWKELLSSEAFF
TRBV27	TRBJ2-1	CASTNRGPYNEQFF
TRBV7-9	TRBJ2-1	CASSLKGVNEQFF
TRBV3-1/TRBV3-2	TRBJ2-6	CASSLAGGVGANVLTF
TRBV7-9	TRBJ1-5	CASSLGGQPQHF
TRBV28	TRBJ1-1	CASSRPKSGQGGNTEAFF
TRBV6-1	TRBJ1-5	CASSEASGGRQPQHF
TRBV21-1	TRBJ2-7	CASSKGGSGSVYGQYF
TRBV19	TRBJ1-2	CASSITETNYGYTF
TRBV19	TRBJ1-1	CATADRGHTEAFF
TRBV11-2	TRBJ2-7	CASSFSPGLAGGYEQYF
TRBV7-9	TRBJ2-7	CASSSGLAPHEQYF
TRBV2	TRBJ2-7	CASRVTGSEQYF
TRBV19	TRBJ1-6	CASNPRTEVDSPLHF
TRBV6-5	TRBJ1-2	CASSYLGESGYGYTF